The following is a TCR beta chain sequence with its context. Its antigen is unknown. The record originates from a study of cytomegalovirus exposure and HLA in healthy donors. At the level of the study: Later analysis reported that the roughly 120 validation repertoires shared the platform of the roughly 630 first-cohort repertoires. General observations from the study: Confirmation was obtained in vitro that a few CMV-associated chains are specific for CMV antigens.

Only in-frame clones appear in the TCRdb table, and some are missing; sequencing was by immunoSEQ multiplex PCR. The table includes about 150,000 clones, 86% detected once. Germline CDR1 is MNHEY and CDR2 is SVGAGI. V gave up 4 bases and J gave up 4 bases, with 16 bases separating them. CDR3 size: 15 residues. The V gene is TRBV6-5, the J gene TRBJ2-5, with D possibly being TRBD2 (7 bases). Sequences were obtained from PBMCs. The TCR sequence derives from a human donor in good health. In DNA form, the CDR3 reads TGTGCCAGCAGTTTAGGGGGGGCCCTTGGAGAGACCCAGTACTTC. This translates into CASSLGGALGETQYF.